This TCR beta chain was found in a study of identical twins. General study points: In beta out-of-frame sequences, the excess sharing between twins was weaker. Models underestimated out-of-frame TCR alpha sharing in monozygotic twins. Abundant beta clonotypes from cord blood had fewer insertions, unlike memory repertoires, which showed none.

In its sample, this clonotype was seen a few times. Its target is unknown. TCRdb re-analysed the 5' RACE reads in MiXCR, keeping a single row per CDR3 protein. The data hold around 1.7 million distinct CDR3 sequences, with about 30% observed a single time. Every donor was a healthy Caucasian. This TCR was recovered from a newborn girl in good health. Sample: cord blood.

The CDR3 nucleotides are TGCGCCAGCAGCGCAGTGTCAGGGGTCGGCTACACCTTC. Its protein is CASSAVSGVGYTF. V and J are TRBV5-1 and TRBJ1-2; maybe TRBD1 (6 bases). Germline CDR1 is SGHRS and CDR2 is YFSETQ. V was shortened by 4 bases and J by 8 bases, with 15 bases between the two germline ends. The CDR3 sequence is 13 residues long. Supplemented by reference TRBV5-1 and TRBJ1-2, the full variable domain reads KAGVTQTPRYLIKTRGQQVTLSCSPISGHRSVSWYQQTPGQGLQFLFEYFSETQRNKGNFPGRFSGRQFSNSRSEMNVSTLELGDSALYLCASSAVSGVGYTFGSGTRLTVV.